One sample yielded the 24 T cell receptor beta chains listed below, sequenced in a study of T cells after yellow fever vaccination. TCRdb ran MiXCR on the 5' RACE reads and lists one entry per CDR3 protein. This table holds nearly 550,000 distinct CDR3 sequences, 15% to 20% found once. This sample comprised PBMCs, obtained 15 days after the yellow fever booster vaccination. These receptors came from a man aged 30 to 39 who received the YFV17D yellow fever vaccine.

The chain employs TRBV14 and TRBJ1-5; no clear D. Trimming cost V 0 bases and J 4 bases, with 16 bases left between them. Germline CDR1 reads SGHDN; CDR2 reads FVKESK. The CDR3 is 17 amino acids. The CDR3 reads CASSQESGPSLNQPQHF. The CDR3 nucleotides read TGTGCCAGCAGCCAAGAGTCAGGACCCTCCCTTAATCAGCCCCAGCATTTT.

This clonotype has just a few counts. The chain combines TRBV12-3 or TRBV12-4 with TRBJ1-2, with a tentative D call TRBD1 (5 bases). The CDR3 length is 14 residues. V gave up 7 bases and J gave up 2 bases, with 14 bases separating them. For the CDR3, the DNA is TGTGCCAGCACTCAGCACGACAGAAACTATGGCTACACCTTC. It encodes CASTQHDRNYGYTF.

This clonotype was detected a few times. The CDR3 loop reads CSAGQNLGLAGEQYF. CDR3 bases: TGCAGCGCTGGACAGAACTTGGGACTAGCGGGAGAGCAGTACTTC. The V call is TRBV29-1, the J call TRBJ2-7; 13 bases align to TRBD2. The V and J ends lost 7 bases and 7 bases, in that order; junction bases with no gene match: 13. Germline V lookup: CDR1 SQVTM, CDR2 ANQGSEA. The CDR3 length is 15 residues.

In its sample, this clonotype was seen a few times. This chain uses TRBV6-1 with TRBJ2-7; D may be TRBD1 (7 bases). This CDR3 is 15 amino acids long. Trimming shortened V by 4 bases and J by 3 bases, and 16 bases separated the two germline ends. The germline V gene has CDR1 MNHNS and CDR2 SASEGT. The CDR3 DNA reads as TGTGCCAGCAGTGGGGAGGACAGGCGAAACTACGAGCAGTACTTC. It is translated as CASSGEDRRNYEQYF.

The chain joins TRBV14 to TRBJ2-1; a possible D gene is TRBD2 (7 bases). The CDR3 has 20 amino acids. V was trimmed by 3 bases and J by 4 bases, leaving 28 bases between them. Germline CDR1 reads SGHDN; CDR2 reads FVKESK. This CDR3 reads CASSHRGHIVGRTIYNEQFF. CDR3 nucleotides: TGTGCCAGCAGCCACAGGGGCCATATTGTCGGGAGGACGATTTACAATGAGCAGTTCTTC. Filled out from reference TRBV14 and TRBJ2-1, the complete variable domain reads EAGVTQFPSHSVIEKGQTVTLRCDPISGHDNLYWYRRVMGKEIKFLLHFVKESKQDESGMPNNRFLAERTGGTYSTLKVQPAELEDSGVYFCASSHRGHIVGRTIYNEQFFGPGTRLTVL.

This clonotype appeared a few times. The chain carries TRBV19 and TRBJ2-1; either TRBD1 or TRBD2 may fit D (6 bases each). Germline V CDR1 and CDR2: LNHDA, SQIVND (reference sequence). The CDR3 covers 16 residues. The V end was cut by 1 base, the J end by 3 bases, with 13 bases between. CDR3 coding DNA: TGTGCCAGTAGTATAGCTCGGGGGCGTATCTACAATGAGCAGTTCTTC. Residues: CASSIARGRIYNEQFF. Supplemented by reference TRBV19 and TRBJ2-1, the full variable domain reads DGGITQSPKYLFRKEGQNVTLSCEQNLNHDAMYWYRQDPGQGLRLIYYSQIVNDFQKGDIAEGYSVSREKKESFPLTVTSAQKNPTAFYLCASSIARGRIYNEQFFGPGTRLTVL.

This clonotype has just a few counts. V and J are TRBV5-1 and TRBJ2-1; 9 nucleotides agree with TRBD1. CDR3 length: 15 residues. V was clipped by 4 bases and J by 3 bases; unmatched bases: 5. CDR1 is SGHRS and CDR2 is YFSETQ in the germline V gene. CDR3 bases: TGCGCCAGCAGCGCCGGGACAGGGAGCTACAATGAGCAGTTCTTC. Amino acid sequence: CASSAGTGSYNEQFF.

This clonotype has a handful of counts. The chain couples TRBV20-1 to TRBJ2-7, with D maybe TRBD2 (5 bases). From germline, CDR1 is DFQATT and CDR2 SNEGSKA (reference sequence). The CDR3 has 12 residues. The V end lost 6 bases, the J end lost 2 bases, and 11 bases lay between the germline ends. The CDR3 sequence: CSAKEGPYEQYF. For the CDR3, the DNA is TGCAGTGCGAAAGAGGGCCCCTACGAGCAGTACTTC.

The chain has TRBV6-5 and TRBJ1-3; weak D call: TRBD1 (6 bases). V was trimmed by 2 bases and J by 8 bases, leaving 16 bases between them. This CDR3 comprises 15 residues. Looked up from germline, CDR1 is MNHEY and CDR2 is SVGAGI. The CDR3 nucleotides are TGTGCCAGCAGTTACGCAGGTCGGGGGGGCGACACCATATATTTT. It translates to CASSYAGRGGDTIYF.

The chain carries TRBV20-1 and TRBJ2-3; 7 nucleotides align to TRBD2. In germline, CDR1 is DFQATT, CDR2 SNEGSKA (reference sequence). The V segment lost 1 base and the J segment 6 bases; nucleotides outside the gene matches: 7. There are 14 residues in the CDR3. CDR3 in DNA: TGCAGTGCTAGAGCTGTAGCGGGTGCTGATACGCAGTATTTT. It translates to CSARAVAGADTQYF.

The genes are TRBV12-3 or TRBV12-4 and TRBJ2-7; 8 bases agree with TRBD2. This CDR3 has 20 residues. With 8 bases clipped from V and 3 bases from J, the junction kept 27 bases outside the gene matches. CDR3 loop: CASVSFRWERREGRVYEQYF. The DNA of the CDR3 is TGTGCCAGCGTTTCATTCCGTTGGGAGCGACGGGAGGGCCGAGTCTACGAGCAGTACTTC.

In its sample, this clonotype was seen a few times. The genes are TRBV7-8 and TRBJ2-3; the D gene is possibly TRBD1 (6 bases). This CDR3 spans 15 amino acids. Deletions cut 6 bases from V and 2 bases from J, with 15 bases between. Germline loops: CDR1 SGHVS, CDR2 FQNEAQ. CDR3 sequence: CASSSRQEITDTQYF. The CDR3 DNA is TGTGCCAGCAGTTCACGACAGGAGATCACAGATACGCAGTATTTT.

The rearrangement uses TRBV30 and TRBJ2-2; 10 nucleotides match TRBD2. This CDR3 spans 16 amino acids. With 5 bases clipped from V and 6 bases from J, the junction kept 12 bases outside the gene matches. Germline V gene sequence: CDR1 GTSNPN, CDR2 SVGIG (reference sequence). The CDR3 region is CAWGSSGSTVAGELFF. The CDR3 DNA is TGTGCCTGGGGGTCTAGCGGGAGTACGGTAGCCGGGGAGCTGTTTTTT.

This chain uses TRBV7-2 with TRBJ2-3; 7 bases map to TRBD1. Looked up from germline, CDR1 is SGHTA and CDR2 is FQGNSA. V dropped 6 bases and J dropped 4; count of bases not matched to a gene: 7. The CDR3 covers 14 residues. CDR3 nucleotides: TGTGCCAGCAGGAAAACAGGGGCGGCAGATACGCAGTATTTT. Protein sequence: CASRKTGAADTQYF.

This chain joins TRBV10-2 and TRBJ2-5, with 11 bases fitting TRBD2. CDR1 WSHSY and CDR2 SAAADI come from the germline V gene. CDR3 length: 14 amino acids. The junction had 5 bases not matched to a gene; V was cut back by 7 bases and J by 4 bases. The CDR3 nucleotides are TGCGCCAGCAAGCTAGCGGGAGGAGTAGAGACCCAGTACTTC. This sequence encodes CASKLAGGVETQYF.

V and J are TRBV11-2 and TRBJ1-5, with 9 positions matching TRBD1. Per germline, CDR1 SGHAT and CDR2 FQNNGV. The CDR3 totals 18 residues. V was pared by 1 base and J by 0 bases, with 7 bases of the junction left unmatched. The CDR3 region has the DNA TGTGCCAGCAGCTTAGGGGGGACAGGGACTTATAGCAATCAGCCCCAGCATTTT. Translation gives CASSLGGTGTYSNQPQHF.

The V and J genes are TRBV4-3 and TRBJ2-7; maybe TRBD2 (5 bases). The germline V and J ends were trimmed by 0 bases and 2 bases, with 11 bases remaining between them. CDR1 LGHNA and CDR2 YSLEER come from the germline V gene. This CDR3 has 15 amino acids. CDR3 residues: CASSQDGGRPYEQYF. The CDR3 nucleotides are TGCGCCAGCAGCCAAGATGGAGGCCGCCCCTACGAGCAGTACTTC.

This clonotype showed up just a few times. This chain joins TRBV7-2 and TRBJ1-6, with D unresolved. CDR3 length: 13 residues. From germline, CDR1 is SGHTA and CDR2 FQGNSA. Trimming took off 1 base at V and 10 bases at J, with 8 bases between the two ends. This chain's CDR3 is CASSLVGDSPLHF. The DNA for the CDR3 is TGTGCCAGCAGCTTAGTGGGCGACTCACCCCTCCACTTT.

Only a few counts were recorded for this clonotype. The chain uses TRBV25-1 and TRBJ2-7; TRBD2 aligns across 12 bases. J was trimmed by 6 bases and V by 5 bases; bases with no gene match: 8. The CDR3 extends over 15 amino acids. Germline values: CDR1 MGHDK, CDR2 SYGVNS. The chain's CDR3 is CASSKTSGSWGEQYF. In DNA form, the CDR3 reads TGTGCCAGCAGTAAGACTAGCGGGAGTTGGGGCGAGCAGTACTTC.

The chain combines TRBV10-2 with TRBJ1-5; unclear D gene. The CDR3 is made up of 13 amino acids. Trimming took 3 bases from V and 9 from J, leaving 12 bases between them. CDR1 and CDR2 from the germline V gene are WSHSY and SAAADI. CDR3 residues: CASSDGRLRPQHF. In DNA form, the CDR3 reads TGCGCCAGCAGTGATGGTCGCCTGCGGCCCCAGCATTTT.

A few counts support this clonotype. V gene TRBV20-1 combines with J gene TRBJ2-3; 11 bases fit TRBD1. Germline V CDR1 and CDR2: DFQATT, SNEGSKA (reference sequence). J lost 2 bases, V lost 7 bases, and 2 bases had no gene match. This CDR3 has 13 amino acids. In DNA form, the CDR3 reads TGCAGTGGGACAGGGGGCTTCACAGATACGCAGTATTTT. It translates to CSGTGGFTDTQYF.

The DNA for the CDR3 is TGTGCCAGCAGCTTCTATCGTGTACAGAGCACAGATACGCAGTATTTT. Encoded protein: CASSFYRVQSTDTQYF. This chain connects TRBV5-5 to TRBJ2-3; no reliable D call. CDR1 is SGHKS and CDR2 is YYEKEE in the germline V gene (reference sequence). Trimming left V 2 bases short and J 0 bases short, with 13 bases between. The CDR3 length is 16 residues. Full variable domain (rest looked up from reference TRBV5-5 and TRBJ2-3): DAGVTQSPTHLIKTRGQQVTLRCSPISGHKSVSWYQQVLGQGPQFIFQYYEKEERGRGNFPDRFSARQFPNYSSELNVNALLLGDSALYLCASSFYRVQSTDTQYFGPGTRLTVL.

This clonotype was seen only a few times. V usage is TRBV20-1 and J usage is TRBJ2-5; maybe TRBD1 (6 bases). V lost 5 bases and J lost 4, with 11 bases in between. This CDR3 comprises 12 residues. Germline CDR1 DFQATT, CDR2 SNEGSKA (reference sequence). The CDR3 loop is CSAELGGETQYF. The CDR3 coding sequence is TGCAGTGCTGAACTAGGGGGAGAGACCCAGTACTTC.

The chain carries TRBV7-9 and TRBJ2-5; D uncertain. V was cut by 5 bases and J by 5 bases, with 12 bases left in between. CDR1 is SEHNR and CDR2 is FQNEAQ in the germline V gene (reference sequence). This CDR3 is 13 amino acids long. CDR3 in DNA: TGTGCCAGCAGCCTCCCAATCGGGGAGACCCAGTACTTC. It specifies CASSLPIGETQYF. Full variable domain (rest looked up from reference TRBV7-9 and TRBJ2-5): DTGVSQNPRHKITKRGQNVTFRCDPISEHNRLYWYRQTLGQGPEFLTYFQNEAQLEKSRLLSDRFSAERPKGSFSTLEIQRTEQGDSAMYLCASSLPIGETQYFGPGTRLLVL.